The next 25 T cell receptor beta chains were all read from a single sample in a study of blood T cell repertoires in COVID-19. TCRdb's copy holds only in-frame clones and misses some; the assay was immunoSEQ multiplex PCR. This sample has about 69,000 clones, with roughly 79% found just once. The sequencing sample was made of peripheral blood. These receptors all come from a man aged 55 to 70 with acute or convalescent COVID-19.

The chain joins TRBV10-3 to TRBJ1-6; 12 bases map to TRBD1. J gave up 6 bases and V 4 bases, and 10 bases lay outside the gene matches. Germline-derived CDR1 and CDR2 are ENHRY and SYGVKD. The CDR3 is 18 amino acids. CDR3 in DNA: TGTGCCATCAGTGGGAAACCGGGACAGGGGGCTTTTAATTCACCCCTCCACTTT. Protein sequence: CAISGKPGQGAFNSPLHF.

This chain joins TRBV4-2 and TRBJ2-7; possible D gene TRBD2, 6 bases. Germline CDR1 LGHNA, CDR2 YNFKEQ. This CDR3 region has 16 residues. V lost 0 bases and J 3 bases, leaving 15 bases between the germline ends. DNA of the CDR3: TGTGCCAGCAGCCAAGATTATGGATCCGGGGGCTACGAGCAGTACTTC. As protein: CASSQDYGSGGYEQYF.

The chain carries TRBV12-2 and TRBJ1-2; TRBD1, the D gene given by the table, was not confirmed from the DNA. TRBV12-2 is shown as a pseudogene. This CDR3 spans 15 amino acids. CDR3 loop: CASRRQGASGYGYTF. The DNA for the CDR3 is TGTGCAAGTCGTCGGCAGGGGGCCAGCGGGTATGGCTACACCTTC.

This clone was detected only once. The chain couples TRBV29-1 to TRBJ1-1; TRBD1 matches 7 bases. Germline V lookup: CDR1 SQVTM, CDR2 ANQGSEA. J lost 1 base, V lost 7 bases, and 6 bases had no gene match. CDR3 length equals 13 residues. In DNA form, the CDR3 reads TGCAGCGGGACCGGGACAGCGAACACTGAAGCTTTCTTT. Translation gives CSGTGTANTEAFF.

The chain employs TRBV29-1 and TRBJ2-7, with D hard to call. Germline V gene data show CDR1 as SQVTM and CDR2 as ANQGSEA. This CDR3 spans 10 amino acids. V was cut by 4 bases and J by 1 base, with 2 bases left in between. Here the CDR3 reads CSVVSYEQYF. The CDR3 nucleotides read TGCAGCGTTGTATCCTACGAGCAGTACTTC.

The V and J genes are TRBV6-5 and TRBJ2-2; TRBD2 is a possible D gene (6 bases). The CDR3 consists of 14 residues. Trimming left V 6 bases short and J 6 bases short, with 14 bases between. CDR1 is MNHEY, CDR2 SVGAGI, per germline. For the CDR3, the DNA is TGTGCCAGCAGCCTACAGCCGGGGGCCGGGGAGCTGTTTTTT. Residues: CASSLQPGAGELFF.

This rearrangement joins TRBV5-1 to TRBJ2-3; TRBD1 is a possible D gene (5 bases). CDR3 size: 15 residues. V shed 0 bases and J shed 5 bases, with 13 bases lying between them. The germline V gene has CDR1 SGHRS and CDR2 YFSETQ. The CDR3 region is CASSLGRGPGDTQYF. CDR3 nucleotide sequence: TGCGCCAGCAGCTTGGGTAGGGGCCCAGGAGATACGCAGTATTTT.

As concerns this clone: The identical CDR3 is also encoded by other nucleotide sequences in the sample. This sequence joins TRBV6-5 and TRBJ1-1, with D possibly being TRBD1 (5 bases). CDR1 is MNHEY and CDR2 is SVGAGI in the germline V gene. This CDR3 contains 14 residues. Deletions cut 4 bases from V and 4 bases from J, with 13 bases between. The CDR3 DNA reads as TGTGCCAGCAGTTTAATAGGGACTGGCACTGAAGCTTTCTTT. This gives the protein CASSLIGTGTEAFF.

The V and J genes are TRBV18 and TRBJ1-5; D unclear. The CDR3 loop spans 14 amino acids. Germline lookup yields CDR1 KGHSH and CDR2 LQKENI. V was trimmed by 6 bases and J by 3 bases, leaving 12 bases between them. The CDR3 reads CASSWQASNQPQHF. For the CDR3, the DNA is TGTGCCAGCTCCTGGCAGGCCTCCAATCAGCCCCAGCATTTT.

The chain links TRBV5-4 to TRBJ1-2; 12 bases are shared with TRBD1. The CDR3 extends over 16 amino acids. Trimming at V came to 6 bases and at J to 5 bases, leaving 11 bases not matched to a gene. Per germline, CDR1 SGHNT and CDR2 YYREEE (reference sequence). The CDR3 reads CASTYRDRGHGYGYTF. The DNA of the CDR3 is TGTGCCAGCACGTATCGGGACAGGGGGCATGGATATGGCTACACCTTC.

V usage is TRBV6-2 or TRBV6-3 and J usage is TRBJ2-7; TRBD1 aligns across 12 bases. V gave up 0 bases and J gave up 3 bases; unmatched junction bases: 3. The CDR3 runs to 16 residues. The germline CDR1 and CDR2 sequences are MNHEY and SVGEGT. The CDR3 DNA sequence: TGTGCCAGCAGTTACTCCGGGACAGGGGGCTTCTACGAGCAGTACTTC. Residues: CASSYSGTGGFYEQYF.

This chain uses TRBV5-1 with TRBJ2-5; TRBD1 is a possible D gene (5 bases). V was shortened by 4 bases and J by 4 bases, with 20 bases between the two germline ends. The CDR3 has 16 residues. Germline loops: CDR1 SGHRS, CDR2 YFSETQ. The CDR3 nucleotides are TGCGCCAGCAGCCCCGGCGGCAGGGCGGCTTCAGAGACCCAGTACTTC. Translation gives CASSPGGRAASETQYF.

The chain links TRBV19 to TRBJ2-3; D is ambiguous. The length of the CDR3 is 17 residues. With 3 bases removed from V and 0 bases from J, the gap between germline ends came to 16 bases. Looked up from germline, CDR1 is LNHDA and CDR2 is SQIVND (reference sequence). The CDR3 is CASSIWQAATSTDTQYF. DNA for the CDR3: TGTGCCAGTAGTATCTGGCAGGCAGCCACCAGCACAGATACGCAGTATTTT.

The chain couples TRBV13 to TRBJ1-2; D is unclear. The CDR3 has 13 residues. Between the trimmed V and J ends, which lost 3 bases and 2 bases, there was a span of 7 bases. The germline V gene has CDR1 PRHDT and CDR2 FYEKMQ (reference sequence). The CDR3 DNA sequence: TGTGCCAGCAGCTTGCGGGGAAACTATGGCTACACCTTC. Translating it yields CASSLRGNYGYTF.

The rearrangement uses TRBV7-6 and TRBJ1-1, with D unclear. In germline, CDR1 is SGHVS, CDR2 FNYEAQ. The V gene lost 0 bases and the J gene lost 11 bases, with 7 bases spanning the gap. The length of the CDR3 is 11 residues. The CDR3, as DNA: TGTGCCAGCAGCTTAGCTTCGGAGGCTTTCTTT. This codes for CASSLASEAFF. Full variable domain (rest looked up from reference TRBV7-6 and TRBJ1-1): GAGVSQSPRYKVTKRGQDVALRCDPISGHVSLYWYRQALGQGPEFLTYFNYEAQQDKSGLPNDRFSAERPEGSISTLTIQRTEQRDSAMYRCASSLASEAFFGQGTRLTVV.

V gene TRBV7-2 combines with J gene TRBJ2-5, with a tentative D call TRBD2 (6 bases). The germline V and J ends were trimmed by 1 base and 5 bases, with 14 bases remaining between them. This CDR3 is built from 15 residues. CDR1 and CDR2 (germline): SGHTA, FQGNSA. The CDR3 DNA reads as TGTGCCAGCAGCTTAGGACACCTCGCGGGGGAGACCCAGTACTTC. This sequence encodes CASSLGHLAGETQYF.

The chain recombines TRBV4-3 with TRBJ1-2; the match to TRBD1 covers 9 bases. The J segment lost 5 bases and the V segment lost 5 bases, leaving 15 bases of the junction unmatched. Per germline, CDR1 LGHNA and CDR2 YSLEER. The CDR3 is 17 amino acids. The CDR3 region has the DNA TGCGCCAGCAGCGAAGCGGCTTGGGGACAGGGTGGATATGGCTACACCTTC. This sequence encodes CASSEAAWGQGGYGYTF.

The V call is TRBV5-5, the J call TRBJ1-2; TRBD1 might be the D (5 bases). Deletions cut 5 bases from V and 0 bases from J, with 14 bases between. CDR1 is SGHKS, CDR2 YYEKEE, per germline (reference sequence). The CDR3 spans 15 residues. The CDR3 DNA sequence: TGTGCCAGCAGAAACACAGGACTAGCTAACTATGGCTACACCTTC. This codes for CASRNTGLANYGYTF.

The chain joins TRBV19 to TRBJ1-2; D gene uncertain. Trimming took off 3 bases at V and 0 bases at J, with 8 bases between the two ends. The CDR3 totals 14 residues. Germline V gene lookup returns CDR1 LNHDA and CDR2 SQIVND (reference sequence). This CDR3 reads CASSMQAANYGYTF. The CDR3 DNA reads TGTGCCAGTAGTATGCAGGCAGCTAACTATGGCTACACCTTC.

Here the CDR3 reads CAWSSGGIYGYTF. CDR3 sequence (DNA): TGTGCCTGGAGTTCCGGGGGTATCTATGGCTACACCTTC. The chain is built from TRBV30 and TRBJ1-2; tentative D call: TRBD1 (5 bases). The CDR3 length is 13 residues. The germline V and J ends were trimmed by 2 bases and 4 bases, with 11 bases remaining between them. Looked up from germline, CDR1 is GTSNPN and CDR2 is SVGIG (reference sequence).

The J gene is TRBJ1-2, the V gene TRBV29-1; 9 bases match TRBD1. This CDR3 is 13 amino acids long. Germline loops: CDR1 SQVTM, CDR2 ANQGSEA. With 5 bases clipped from V and 2 bases from J, the junction kept 3 bases outside the gene matches. In nucleotides, the CDR3 is TGCAGCGTTACCGGGACAGGGAACTATGGCTACACCTTC. This translates into CSVTGTGNYGYTF.

V gene TRBV4-3 combines with J gene TRBJ2-7; D is perhaps TRBD1 (5 bases). Trimming stripped 4 bases from V and 3 bases from J, with 13 bases between. This CDR3 comprises 14 residues. CDR1 is LGHNA, CDR2 YSLEER, per germline. The CDR3, as DNA: TGCGCCAGCAGCCGGTGGGGCCCGGGCTACGAGCAGTACTTC. This translates into CASSRWGPGYEQYF.

J is TRBJ2-1 and V is TRBV29-1; 9 nucleotides agree with TRBD1. The CDR3 has 13 amino acids. Germline values: CDR1 SQVTM, CDR2 ANQGSEA. The junction had 6 bases not matched to a gene; V was cut back by 6 bases and J by 6 bases. CDR3 region: CSVNRDRVNEQFF. The CDR3 DNA reads TGCAGCGTAAACCGGGACAGGGTCAATGAGCAGTTCTTC.

This clone was seen a handful of times. This CDR3 reads CASSPWAGSNQPQHF. The CDR3 region has the DNA TGCGCCAGCAGCCCCTGGGCGGGCAGCAATCAGCCCCAGCATTTT. This sequence joins TRBV4-1 and TRBJ1-5; no clear D gene. CDR1 MGHRA and CDR2 YSYEKL come from the germline V gene. This CDR3 has 15 amino acids. Trimming pared 4 bases from V and 1 base from J, leaving 11 bases between.

The table lists this clone with a few counts. The V call is TRBV7-8, the J call TRBJ2-7; maybe TRBD1 (5 bases). Trimming removed 3 bases from V and 7 bases from J, with 13 bases in between. The CDR3 spans 13 residues. Germline V gene lookup returns CDR1 SGHVS and CDR2 FQNEAQ. CDR3 coding DNA: TGTGCCAGCAGCTTGACAGTCTCTACGGAGCAGTACTTC. This codes for CASSLTVSTEQYF.